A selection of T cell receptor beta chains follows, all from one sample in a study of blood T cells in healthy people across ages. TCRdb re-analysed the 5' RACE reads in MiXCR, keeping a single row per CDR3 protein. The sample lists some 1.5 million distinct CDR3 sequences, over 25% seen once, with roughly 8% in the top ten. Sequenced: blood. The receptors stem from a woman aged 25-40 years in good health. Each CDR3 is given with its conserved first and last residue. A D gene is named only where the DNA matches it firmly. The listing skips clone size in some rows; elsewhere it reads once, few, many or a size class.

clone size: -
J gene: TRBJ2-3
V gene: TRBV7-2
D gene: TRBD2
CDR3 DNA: TGTGCCAGCAGCGGGTGGGGGGGTGTCACAGATACGCAGTATTTT
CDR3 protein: CASSGWGGVTDTQYF

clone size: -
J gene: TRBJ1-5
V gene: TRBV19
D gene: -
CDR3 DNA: TGTGCCAGTTCCGCCCAGGCGGCCCAGCATTTT
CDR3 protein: CASSAQAAQHF

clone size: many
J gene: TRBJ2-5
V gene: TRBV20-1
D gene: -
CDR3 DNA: TGCAGTGCAAGAACGGGGCCAGAGACCCAGTACTTC
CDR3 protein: CSARTGPETQYF

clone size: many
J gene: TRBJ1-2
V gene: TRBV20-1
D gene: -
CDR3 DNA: TGCAGTGCTCAAAAGAGCAGGAACTTCTATGGCTACACCTTC
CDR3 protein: CSAQKSRNFYGYTF

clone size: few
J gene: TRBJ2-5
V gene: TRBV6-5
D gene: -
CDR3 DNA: TGTGCCAGCGGACCTTGGGGACTCCCACAAGAGACCCAGTACTTC
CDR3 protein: CASGPWGLPQETQYF

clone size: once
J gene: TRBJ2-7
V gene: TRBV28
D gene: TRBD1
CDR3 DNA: TGTGCCAGCAGTTTCCCCATTACCGGGACAGGGATGTTCATATCGGGGACCGAGCAGTACTTC
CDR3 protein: CASSFPITGTGMFISGTEQYF

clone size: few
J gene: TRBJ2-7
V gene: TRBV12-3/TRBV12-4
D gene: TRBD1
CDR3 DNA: TGTGCCAGCAGCTCTGAGGGACAGGCCCAGGGGGCCCAGTACTTC
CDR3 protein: CASSSEGQAQGAQYF

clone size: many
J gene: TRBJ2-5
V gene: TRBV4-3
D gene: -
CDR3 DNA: TGCGCCAGCAGCCCAAACAGGGTTGGGCCCCAGTACTTC
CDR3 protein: CASSPNRVGPQYF

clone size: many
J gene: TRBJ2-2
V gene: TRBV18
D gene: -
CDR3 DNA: TGTGCCAGCAGCCCGGGACAGAACACCGGGGAGCTGTTTTTT
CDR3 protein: CASSPGQNTGELFF

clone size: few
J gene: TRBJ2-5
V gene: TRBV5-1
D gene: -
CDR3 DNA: TGCGCCAGCAGCTTGGCCGGTCATTACCAAGAGACCCAGTACTTC
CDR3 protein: CASSLAGHYQETQYF

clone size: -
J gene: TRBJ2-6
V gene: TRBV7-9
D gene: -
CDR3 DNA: TGTGCCAGCAGCTCGAACGACGAGGGTGCTGGGGCCAACGTCCTGACTTTC
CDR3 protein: CASSSNDEGAGANVLTF

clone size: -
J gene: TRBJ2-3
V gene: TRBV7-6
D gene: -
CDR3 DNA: TGTGCCAGCAGCTTAGTCTCTAGGGGTACCCTTAGCACAGATACGCAGTATTTT
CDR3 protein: CASSLVSRGTLSTDTQYF

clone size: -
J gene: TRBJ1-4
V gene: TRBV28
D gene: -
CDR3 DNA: TGTGCCAGCAGCCCCCCCCAGGGAGGTGAAAAACTGTTTTTT
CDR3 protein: CASSPPQGGEKLFF

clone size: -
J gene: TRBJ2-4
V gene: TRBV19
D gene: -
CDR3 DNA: TGTGCCAGTAGTATAGATTGGATTCGGGAGAACATTCAGTACTTC
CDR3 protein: CASSIDWIRENIQYF

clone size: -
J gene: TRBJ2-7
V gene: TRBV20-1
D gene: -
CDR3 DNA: TGCAGCGCTAGTATGCGGGGAGGAGGGACCTACTCCTACGAGCAGTACTTC
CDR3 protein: CSASMRGGGTYSYEQYF

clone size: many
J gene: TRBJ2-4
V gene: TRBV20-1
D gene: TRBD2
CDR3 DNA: TGCAGTGCTAGAATGGGGACTAGTTTGAACATTCAGTACTTC
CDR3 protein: CSARMGTSLNIQYF

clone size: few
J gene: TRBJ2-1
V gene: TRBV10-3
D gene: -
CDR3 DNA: TGTGCCATCAGTGAGCGTTTGGATGAGCAGTTCTTC
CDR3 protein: CAISERLDEQFF

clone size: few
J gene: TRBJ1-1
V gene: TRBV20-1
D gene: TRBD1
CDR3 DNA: TGCAGTGTCTCGGGACAGGGGGGGACTGAAGCTTTCTTT
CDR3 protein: CSVSGQGGTEAFF

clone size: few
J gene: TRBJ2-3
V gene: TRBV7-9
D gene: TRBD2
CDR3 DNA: TGTGCCAGCAGCGGACTAGCGGGAGGCCCAGGTACGCAGTATTTT
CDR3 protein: CASSGLAGGPGTQYF

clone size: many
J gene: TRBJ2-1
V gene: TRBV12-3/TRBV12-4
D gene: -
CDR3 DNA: TGTGCCAGCAGTGCCTGGAATGAGCAGTTCTTC
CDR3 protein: CASSAWNEQFF

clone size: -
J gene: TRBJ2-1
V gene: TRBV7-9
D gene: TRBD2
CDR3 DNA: TGTGCCAGCAGCCCATTTGGGCTAGCGGGAAATGAGCAGTTCTTC
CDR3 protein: CASSPFGLAGNEQFF